This T cell receptor (beta chain) emerged from a study of memory CD4+ T cells and cytomegalovirus serostatus. Sequencing was performed with immunoSEQ multiplex PCR; in TCRdb, only in-frame clones are kept and a portion is missing. This sample yields some 60,000 clones, of which roughly three quarters are seen a single time; 0.85% to 1.2% belongs to the top ten. Single viable CD3+CD4+CD8-CD45RO+ cells were sorted as the memory CD4+ T cells. This TCR was recovered from an adult in good health and CMV-seronegative. Sequencing used memory CD4+ T cells from blood.

The CDR3 DNA follows: TGCGCCAGCAAGACAGGGACTATGAACACTGAAGCTTTCTTT. Residues: CASKTGTMNTEAFF. The J gene is TRBJ1-1, the V gene TRBV5-1; TRBD1 agrees at 7 bases. J gave up 0 bases and V 6 bases, and 5 bases lay outside the gene matches. Germline V CDR1 and CDR2: SGHRS, YFSETQ. The length of the CDR3 is 14 residues.